A single sample is the source of the 28 T cell receptor beta chains below, sequenced in a study of blood T cell repertoires in COVID-19. Using immunoSEQ multiplex PCR, the repertoire was profiled, and TCRdb retains in-frame clones only, with some absent. The sample records some 20,000 clones, 86% being singletons. Sample: peripheral blood. Source of these receptors: a man aged 65-85 years with acute or convalescent COVID-19.

The chain carries TRBV4-1 and TRBJ1-5; TRBD1 matches 7 bases. CDR1 is MGHRA, CDR2 YSYEKL, per germline. The CDR3 has 16 residues. After removal of 0 bases from V and 10 bases from J, the junction contained 12 bases not matched to a gene. The CDR3 nucleotides are TGCGCCAGCAGCCAAGATATGGAAGGGGGCGAGGTACCCCAGCATTTT. Its translation is CASSQDMEGGEVPQHF.

This sequence joins TRBV5-1 and TRBJ2-1; TRBD2 aligns across 9 bases. Germline values: CDR1 SGHRS, CDR2 YFSETQ. Trimming removed 7 bases from V and 2 bases from J; junction bases left unmatched: 7. The length of the CDR3 is 15 residues. The CDR3 loop is CASSVAGGPYNEQFF. CDR3 coding DNA: TGCGCCAGCTCGGTGGCGGGAGGGCCCTACAATGAGCAGTTCTTC.

As DNA, the CDR3 is TGTGCCAGCAGTCCGACGGGAGGGCCAGGCACCGGGGAGCTGTTTTTT. This encodes CASSPTGGPGTGELFF. The chain uses TRBV6-6 and TRBJ2-2; 8 bases are a match to TRBD2. CDR3 length equals 16 residues. The V and J ends lost 5 bases and 4 bases, in that order; junction bases with no gene match: 9. Per germline, CDR1 MNHNY and CDR2 SVGAGI (reference sequence).

The chain couples TRBV5-5 to TRBJ1-3, with D hard to call. CDR1 is SGHKS, CDR2 YYEKEE, per germline (reference sequence). V was shortened by 0 bases and J by 0 bases, with 10 bases between the two germline ends. This CDR3 has 16 residues. The CDR3 bases are TGTGCCAGCAGCTTGGAAGGCAGGAACTCTGGAAACACCATATATTTT. It yields the protein CASSLEGRNSGNTIYF.

This sequence joins TRBV7-3 and TRBJ2-1; perhaps TRBD2 as D (6 bases). The ends were cut back, 5 bases at V and 0 bases at J, with 14 bases in the middle. Germline V gene lookup returns CDR1 SGHTA and CDR2 FQGTGA. CDR3 length: 16 residues. The CDR3, as DNA: TGTGCCAGCAGCAAGGAGCCCGGGGGCTCCTACAATGAGCAGTTCTTC. Translating gives CASSKEPGGSYNEQFF.

This chain uses TRBV27 with TRBJ2-1; TRBD2 might be the D (6 bases). V was pared by 4 bases and J by 0 bases, with 16 bases between. Germline loops: CDR1 MNHEY, CDR2 SMNVEV (reference sequence). This CDR3 spans 17 amino acids. The CDR3 protein is CASSSETLAPSYNEQFF. The CDR3 coding sequence is TGTGCCAGCAGTTCCGAAACCCTAGCGCCCTCCTACAATGAGCAGTTCTTC.

This clone showed up just once. J is TRBJ1-2 and V is TRBV28, with 9 bases identical to TRBD1. This CDR3 comprises 14 residues. From germline, CDR1 is MDHEN and CDR2 SYDVKM. With 3 bases clipped from V and 3 bases from J, the junction kept 2 bases outside the gene matches. The CDR3 reads CASSLRTGDYGYTF. DNA for the CDR3: TGTGCCAGCAGTTTGCGGACAGGGGACTATGGCTACACCTTC.

The chain employs TRBV19 and TRBJ2-4; D remains unclear. This CDR3 has 14 amino acids. The V gene lost 8 bases and the J gene lost 0 bases, with 11 bases spanning the gap. The germline CDR1 and CDR2 sequences are LNHDA and SQIVND (reference sequence). The CDR3 DNA sequence: TGTGCCAGTGCCCTGCAGATAGCCAAAAACATTCAGTACTTC. It translates to CASALQIAKNIQYF.

The genes are TRBV11-2 and TRBJ2-1; tentatively, D is TRBD2 (5 bases). The germline gives CDR1 SGHAT, CDR2 FQNNGV. This CDR3 is built from 15 residues. V dropped 5 bases and J dropped 2 bases, with 13 bases sitting between them. Written as DNA, the CDR3 is TGTGCCAGCAGCCGAGGACGGGGAACCTACAATGAGCAGTTCTTC. Its translation: CASSRGRGTYNEQFF.

On this clone: A read error may account for a junction end that differs from germline. Other DNA sequences in the same sample also yield this CDR3. V gene TRBV9 combines with J gene TRBJ2-5, with 9 bases lining up with TRBD2. This CDR3 is built from 15 residues. CDR1 is SGDLS and CDR2 is YYNGEE in the germline V gene. CDR3 amino acids: CPTSGGGGPQETQYF. Here the CDR3 DNA reads TGCCCCACCAGCGGCGGGGGGGGGCCCCAAGAGACCCAGTACTTC.

The genes are TRBV10-2 and TRBJ2-3; D gene uncertain. Trimming cost V 6 bases and J 0 bases, with 10 bases left between them. This CDR3 is built from 14 residues. Germline assignment: CDR1 WSHSY and CDR2 SAAADI. The CDR3 spells CASRRGISTDTQYF. The CDR3 region has the DNA TGCGCCAGCAGGAGAGGTATAAGCACAGATACGCAGTATTTT.

The chain is built from TRBV6-5 and TRBJ2-7; the match to TRBD1 covers 9 bases. Germline assignment: CDR1 MNHEY and CDR2 SVGAGI. V dropped 6 bases and J dropped 3; count of bases not matched to a gene: 9. This CDR3 spans 15 amino acids. The CDR3 spells CASRAGTGNRYEQYF. The DNA of the CDR3 is TGTGCCAGCAGGGCCGGGACAGGGAATCGCTACGAGCAGTACTTC.

J is TRBJ2-1 and V is TRBV3-1 (or the pseudogene TRBV3-2), with 9 bases aligning to TRBD2. The CDR3 is made up of 16 amino acids. In germline, CDR1 is LGHDT, CDR2 YNNKEL (reference sequence). The V gene end was trimmed by 5 bases and the J gene end by 7 bases; junction bases not matched to a gene: 12. The CDR3 region has the DNA TGTGCCAGCAGCAATCTACCAGCGGGAGGATGGAATGAGCAGTTCTTC. Its translation is CASSNLPAGGWNEQFF.

The genes are TRBV4-3 and TRBJ2-7; D is possibly TRBD2 (6 bases). Trimming shortened V by 0 bases and J by 1 base, and 16 bases separated the two germline ends. There are 17 residues in the CDR3. Germline lookup yields CDR1 LGHNA and CDR2 YSLEER. The CDR3 spells CASSQDVIGRGSYEQYF. As DNA, the CDR3 is TGCGCCAGCAGCCAAGATGTTATTGGGCGGGGTTCCTACGAGCAGTACTTC.

V usage is TRBV5-6 and J usage is TRBJ2-1; D remains ambiguous. V was pared by 4 bases and J by 3 bases, with 8 bases between. The CDR3 is made up of 13 amino acids. Germline assignment: CDR1 SGHDT and CDR2 YYEEEE. CDR3 loop: CASSLPGYNEQFF. In DNA, the CDR3 is TGTGCCAGCAGCCTGCCGGGCTACAATGAGCAGTTCTTC.

The chain is built from TRBV11-2 and TRBJ2-1; 11 nucleotides line up with TRBD2. After removal of 5 bases from V and 10 bases from J, the junction contained 10 bases not matched to a gene. Germline V gene lookup returns CDR1 SGHAT and CDR2 FQNNGV. The CDR3 is 15 amino acids. CDR3 in DNA: TGTGCCAGCAGCCCATTGACTAGCGGGATAGGAGAGCAGTTCTTC. Translation: CASSPLTSGIGEQFF. Full variable domain (missing parts from reference TRBV11-2 and TRBJ2-1): EAGVAQSPRYKIIEKRQSVAFWCNPISGHATLYWYQQILGQGPKLLIQFQNNGVVDDSQLPKDRFSAERLKGVDSTLKIQPAKLEDSAVYLCASSPLTSGIGEQFFGPGTRLTVL.

V is TRBV7-9 and J is TRBJ2-1; 11 bases map to TRBD2. The CDR3 runs to 16 residues. Germline V gives CDR1 SEHNR, CDR2 FQNEAQ (reference sequence). Trimming took 5 bases from V and 3 from J; bases not matched to a gene: 6. CDR3 DNA: TGTGCCAGCAGCGGACGAACTAGCGGGAGCTACAATGAGCAGTTCTTC. The encoded protein is CASSGRTSGSYNEQFF.

This chain connects TRBV7-2 to TRBJ2-7, with a possible D match to TRBD1 (6 bases). V was pared by 5 bases and J by 1 base, with 12 bases between. Germline V gene sequence: CDR1 SGHTA, CDR2 FQGNSA. The CDR3 has 14 residues. The CDR3 region has the DNA TGTGCCAGCAGCCCCAGGACAGAGTCCTACGAGCAGTACTTC. This encodes CASSPRTESYEQYF.

The gene calls are TRBV7-3 and TRBJ2-7; maybe TRBD1 (5 bases). Trimming left V 0 bases short and J 6 bases short, with 12 bases between. The germline V gene encodes CDR1 SGHTA and CDR2 FQGTGA. This CDR3 spans 14 amino acids. CDR3 coding DNA: TGTGCCAGCAGCTTAACGGGGCTAGATGGCGAGCAGTACTTC. Residues: CASSLTGLDGEQYF. The full variable domain, rest sourced from reference TRBV7-3 and TRBJ2-7, is GAGVSQTPSNKVTEKGKYVELRCDPISGHTALYWYRQSLGQGPEFLIYFQGTGAADDSGLPNDRFFAVRPEGSVSTLKIQRTERGDSAVYLCASSLTGLDGEQYFGPGTRLTVT.

This clone was observed a single time. The chain recombines TRBV4-3 with TRBJ2-2, with D perhaps matching TRBD1 (6 bases). Germline V gene sequence: CDR1 LGHNA, CDR2 YSLEER. The CDR3 runs 18 residues. Trimming stripped 0 bases from V and 2 bases from J, with 16 bases between. CDR3 nucleotide sequence: TGCGCCAGCAGCCAAGAGCAGGGGCGCCCACTTAACACCGGGGAGCTGTTTTTT. As protein: CASSQEQGRPLNTGELFF.

The V and J genes are TRBV10-3 and TRBJ2-5, with D possibly TRBD2 on 5 matching bases. The CDR3 loop spans 15 amino acids. Germline-derived CDR1 and CDR2 are ENHRY and SYGVKD. Trimming took off 5 bases at V and 2 bases at J, with 15 bases between the two ends. CDR3: CAISRTENGQETQYF. DNA of the CDR3: TGTGCCATCAGTCGGACTGAAAATGGACAAGAGACCCAGTACTTC.

This clone has only one observation. CDR3 sequence: CASSLGTSGRASNVYNEQFF. In DNA form, the CDR3 reads TGCGCCAGCAGCCTTGGGACTAGCGGGAGGGCCTCCAATGTATACAATGAGCAGTTCTTC. V and J are TRBV4-1 and TRBJ2-1, with 16 positions matching TRBD2. The CDR3 contains 20 residues. Germline CDR1 reads MGHRA; CDR2 reads YSYEKL. With 4 bases clipped from V and 4 bases from J, the junction kept 13 bases outside the gene matches.

This chain connects TRBV4-2 to TRBJ2-7; D is perhaps TRBD2 (6 bases). Germline V lookup: CDR1 LGHNA, CDR2 YNFKEQ. The CDR3 is made up of 14 amino acids. The V end was cut by 6 bases, the J end by 3 bases, with 15 bases between. In DNA form, the CDR3 reads TGTGCCAGCAGTTCCTGGGGGGTAAGCTACGAGCAGTACTTC. Translating it yields CASSSWGVSYEQYF.

CDR3 coding DNA: TGTGCCAGCAGCGTAGAGGCGGGAGTCAGCACAGATACGCAGTATTTT. Amino acid sequence: CASSVEAGVSTDTQYF. V and J are TRBV9 and TRBJ2-3, with TRBD2 matching over 7 bases. The V segment lost 0 bases and the J segment 0 bases; nucleotides outside the gene matches: 4. Germline CDR1 reads SGDLS; CDR2 reads YYNGEE. CDR3 length: 16 residues.

This clone was seen only once. The J gene is TRBJ1-1, the V gene TRBV28; 7 bases are a match to TRBD1. The CDR3 consists of 13 residues. With V trimmed by 8 bases and J by 4 bases, 7 bases remained unmatched. Germline CDR1 and CDR2: MDHEN and SYDVKM. As DNA, the CDR3 is TGTGCCAGCTGGTCCGGGACAGTCACTGAAGCTTTCTTT. This sequence encodes CASWSGTVTEAFF.

This sequence joins TRBV7-9 and TRBJ1-6, with unresolved D. This CDR3 region has 13 residues. Per the germline V gene, CDR1 is SEHNR and CDR2 is FQNEAQ (reference sequence). Trimming shortened V by 5 bases and J by 7 bases, and 9 bases separated the two germline ends. The CDR3 DNA is TGTGCCAGCAGCCCCACACTAAATTCACCCCTCCACTTT. Amino acids: CASSPTLNSPLHF.

In its sample, this clone was seen once. V usage is TRBV2 and J usage is TRBJ2-1; D uncertain. Germline CDR1 reads SNHLY; CDR2 reads FYNNEI. V shed 3 bases and J shed 8 bases, with 8 bases lying between them. This CDR3 contains 12 residues. CDR3 nucleotide sequence: TGTGCCAGCAGTGACTACCTGTATGAGCAGTTCTTC. Protein: CASSDYLYEQFF. Variable domain in full (rest from reference TRBV2 and TRBJ2-1): EPEVTQTPSHQVTQMGQEVILRCVPISNHLYFYWYRQILGQKVEFLVSFYNNEISEKSEIFDDQFSVERPDGSNFTLKIRSTKLEDSAMYFCASSDYLYEQFFGPGTRLTVL.

The CDR3 loop reads CASSPLSVQNYNEQFF. As DNA, the CDR3 is TGTGCCAGCTCACCACTGAGCGTCCAAAACTACAATGAGCAGTTCTTC. The chain carries TRBV18 and TRBJ2-1; D gene uncertain. The CDR3 is made up of 16 amino acids. Trimming left V 1 base short and J 3 bases short, with 13 bases between. Per the germline V gene, CDR1 is KGHSH and CDR2 is LQKENI.